This TCR beta chain was recovered during a study of cytomegalovirus exposure and HLA in healthy donors. Background on the study: One earlier analysis, a look at 150 million to 200 million T cells, found some 100 million unique TCR beta sequences. Overall study findings and caveats: Listed as cytomegalovirus-associated were 150 to 200 TCR beta chains. Most CMV-associated TCR beta chains were later found to appear HLA-restricted.

13 Jbeta primers and 60 Vbeta primers were used for the PCR. Clones were read by immunoSEQ multiplex PCR, and TCRdb kept only the in-frame ones, dropping some. The data contain under 110,000 clones, roughly 74% of them seen just once; the ten biggest clones take up 1.5% to 2%. The CDR3 contains 14 residues. From germline, CDR1 is MNHNY and CDR2 SVGAGI (reference sequence). V lost 3 bases and J 2 bases, leaving 10 bases between the germline ends. With respect to this clone: What it recognizes is unknown.

The sequencing input was PBMCs. This chain joins TRBV6-6 and TRBJ1-2; D remains ambiguous. The TCR sequence derives from a woman in her thirties or forties in good health and CMV-seronegative. The CDR3 region is CASSYSAQNYGYTF. CDR3 coding DNA: TGTGCCAGCAGTTATTCAGCGCAGAACTATGGCTACACCTTC.